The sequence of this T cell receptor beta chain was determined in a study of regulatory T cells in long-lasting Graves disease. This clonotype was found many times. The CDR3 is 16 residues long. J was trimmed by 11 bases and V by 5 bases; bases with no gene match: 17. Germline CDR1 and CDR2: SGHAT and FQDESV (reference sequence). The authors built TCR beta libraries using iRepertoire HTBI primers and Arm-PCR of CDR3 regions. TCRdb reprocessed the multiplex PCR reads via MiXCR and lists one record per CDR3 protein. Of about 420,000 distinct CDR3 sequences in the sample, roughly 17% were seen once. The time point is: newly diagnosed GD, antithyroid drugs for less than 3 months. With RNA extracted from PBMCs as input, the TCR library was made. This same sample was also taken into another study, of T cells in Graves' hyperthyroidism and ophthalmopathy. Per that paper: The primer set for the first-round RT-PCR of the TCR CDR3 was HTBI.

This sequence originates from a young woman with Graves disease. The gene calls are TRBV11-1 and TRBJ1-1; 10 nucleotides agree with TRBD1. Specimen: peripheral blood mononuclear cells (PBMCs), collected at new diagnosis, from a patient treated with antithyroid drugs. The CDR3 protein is CASSKTNGQGDWFAFF. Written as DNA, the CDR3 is TGTGCCAGCAGCAAAACTAATGGACAGGGGGATTGGTTTGCTTTCTTT.